These T cell receptor beta chains were read from a single sample in a study of blood T cell repertoires in COVID-19. Libraries were prepared by immunoSEQ multiplex PCR; TCRdb keeps only in-frame clonotypes and omits some of them. The repertoire holds tens of thousands of clones, with around 91% as singletons. The sequenced material came from peripheral blood. These receptors were obtained from a man aged 45 to 65 with COVID-19, enrolled during active disease. Both conserved end residues are part of each CDR3. The D gene is left open where the match is weak. Clone size is given for some rows only: seen once, a few or many times, or a class if the clone is expanded.

V: TRBV5-1; size: once; D: TRBD2; J: TRBJ2-1; DNA: TGCGCCAGCAGCTTGTCTCCGGGACTAGCGTCCTACAATGAGCAGTTCTTC; CDR3: CASSLSPGLASYNEQFF
V: TRBV4-2; size: NA; D: TRBD1; J: TRBJ2-7; DNA: TGTGCCAGCAGCCAAGAACAGGGGGAATCCTACGAGCAGTACTTC; CDR3: CASSQEQGESYEQYF
V: TRBV2; size: NA; D: TRBD1; J: TRBJ1-4; DNA: TGTGCCAGCAGCGACAGGGAGGCAACTGAAAAACTGTTTTTT; CDR3: CASSDREATEKLFF
V: TRBV3-1/TRBV3-2; size: NA; D: NA; J: TRBJ2-1; DNA: TGTGCCAGCAGCCAAGCCGAAGCCAGGGAGCAGTTCTTC; CDR3: CASSQAEAREQFF
V: TRBV11-3; size: NA; D: NA; J: TRBJ1-3; DNA: TGTGCCAGCGCAGCAGGGCACGGAAACACCATATATTTT; CDR3: CASAAGHGNTIYF
V: TRBV5-1; size: NA; D: NA; J: TRBJ2-4; DNA: TGCGCCAGCAGCCAACCGGCCCAGCGCGTTCAGTACTTC; CDR3: CASSQPAQRVQYF
V: TRBV9; size: NA; D: NA; J: TRBJ1-1; DNA: TGTGCCAGCAGCCCCTCAACAGTAGGCACTGAAGCTTTCTTT; CDR3: CASSPSTVGTEAFF
V: TRBV2; size: NA; D: NA; J: TRBJ2-3; DNA: TGTGCCAGCAGTGCGGGACTCGAATACACAGATACGCAGTATTTT; CDR3: CASSAGLEYTDTQYF
V: TRBV3-1/TRBV3-2; size: NA; D: NA; J: TRBJ1-3; DNA: TGTGCCAGCAGCCAAATCGGTTTTGGAAACACCATATATTTT; CDR3: CASSQIGFGNTIYF
V: TRBV7-2; size: NA; D: TRBD2; J: TRBJ2-2; DNA: TGTGCCAGCAGCTTAGTACTAGCGAGTCCCGGGGAGCTGTTTTTT; CDR3: CASSLVLASPGELFF
V: TRBV29-1; size: once; D: NA; J: TRBJ1-2; DNA: TGCAGCGTTGAAGATGCCCAGGGGCGGAATGGCTACACCTTC; CDR3: CSVEDAQGRNGYTF
V: TRBV20-1; size: NA; D: NA; J: TRBJ2-5; DNA: TGCAGTGCTCCCCTTATTGAGACCCAGTACTTC; CDR3: CSAPLIETQYF
V: TRBV13; size: once; D: TRBD2; J: TRBJ2-3; DNA: TGTGCCAGCAGCTTTAAAAGGACTAGCGGCACAGATACGCAGTATTTT; CDR3: CASSFKRTSGTDTQYF
V: TRBV6-5; size: NA; D: TRBD1; J: TRBJ2-3; DNA: TGTGCCAGCGGGCGTGGACAGGGGGCAGATACGCAGTATTTT; CDR3: CASGRGQGADTQYF
V: TRBV5-8; size: NA; D: NA; J: TRBJ1-5; DNA: TGTGCCAGCAGCCGAACGGGTAGCAATCAGCCCCAGCATTTT; CDR3: CASSRTGSNQPQHF
V: TRBV7-9; size: NA; D: NA; J: TRBJ2-5; DNA: TGTGCCAGCAGCCTGCAGGGCTTTCGAGAGACCCAGTACTTC; CDR3: CASSLQGFRETQYF
V: TRBV2; size: NA; D: TRBD1; J: TRBJ2-2; DNA: TGTGCCAGCAAGCGGACAGGGAACACCGGGGAGCTGTTTTTT; CDR3: CASKRTGNTGELFF
V: TRBV7-2; size: NA; D: NA; J: TRBJ1-5; DNA: TGTGCCAGCAGCTTAGGCCAGGGAGGACCCCAGCATTTT; CDR3: CASSLGQGGPQHF
V: TRBV5-1; size: NA; D: NA; J: TRBJ2-3; DNA: TGCGCCAGCAGCTTGGCCAGGGTACCTATCACAGATACGCAGTATTTT; CDR3: CASSLARVPITDTQYF
V: TRBV5-3; size: NA; D: TRBD2; J: TRBJ2-7; DNA: TGTGCCAGAAGCATCTGGACTAGCTCCCTCTACGAGCAGTACTTC; CDR3: CARSIWTSSLYEQYF
V: TRBV27; size: NA; D: NA; J: TRBJ2-2; DNA: TGTGCCAGCAGTTTGAGGGGGGGGGTGGCCACCGGGGAGCTGTTTTTT; CDR3: CASSLRGGVATGELFF
V: TRBV7-9; size: NA; D: NA; J: TRBJ2-1; DNA: TGTGCCAGCAGCTTAGGAAGCTCCAATGAGCAGTTCTTC; CDR3: CASSLGSSNEQFF
V: TRBV6-4; size: once; D: NA; J: TRBJ2-2; DNA: TGTGCCAGCAGTGACCCAAATCGGGGGTTCAGTTGGACCGGGGAGCTGTTTTTT; CDR3: CASSDPNRGFSWTGELFF
V: TRBV7-9; size: once; D: NA; J: TRBJ1-1; DNA: TGTGCCAGCGGAACCGGGAGCCACACTGAAGCTTTCTTT; CDR3: CASGTGSHTEAFF
V: TRBV5-1; size: NA; D: TRBD1; J: TRBJ2-3; DNA: TGCGCCAGCAGCTTGGCGCGGGACAGGGCCACAGATACGCAGTATTTT; CDR3: CASSLARDRATDTQYF
V: TRBV9; size: few; D: NA; J: TRBJ1-5; DNA: TGTGCCAGCAGCCCAGATGCGGGGTCCAATCAGCCCCAGCATTTT; CDR3: CASSPDAGSNQPQHF
V: TRBV19; size: few; D: TRBD1; J: TRBJ2-2; DNA: TGTGCCAGTAGTAGACAGGGGACCGGGGAGCTGTTTTTT; CDR3: CASSRQGTGELFF
V: TRBV12-3/TRBV12-4; size: NA; D: NA; J: TRBJ1-2; DNA: TGTGCCAGCAGTTTAGCGACAGTCTATGGCTACACCTTC; CDR3: CASSLATVYGYTF
V: TRBV7-3; size: NA; D: TRBD1; J: TRBJ2-3; DNA: TGTGCCAGCAGCTTCGACAGGGGGACAGATACGCAGTATTTT; CDR3: CASSFDRGTDTQYF